Sequencing of this TCR beta chain was carried out in a study of blood T cells in healthy people across ages. This clonotype was picked up one time. Then a second PCR, running about 6 to 12 cycles, was carried out with a sample-barcoded 5' primer and a J-beta primer mix. Each CDR3 protein gets one entry after TCRdb re-called the 5' RACE reads with MiXCR. Of around 1,800,000 distinct CDR3 sequences in the sample, roughly two fifths are singletons; the top ten hold 20% to 25%. CDR1 is SEHNR, CDR2 FQNEAQ, per germline (reference sequence). The CDR3 consists of 15 residues. J was trimmed by 2 bases and V by 8 bases; bases with no gene match: 7.

The J gene is TRBJ2-3, the V gene TRBV7-9; 10 bases align to TRBD1. The source of this sequence is a human donor in good health. The sequenced sample consisted of blood. The CDR3 reads CASPRDRGYTDTQYF. CDR3 bases: TGTGCCAGCCCCCGGGACAGGGGTTACACAGATACGCAGTATTTT.